This entry lists 32 T cell receptor beta chains sequenced from one sample in a study of neurological immune-mediated disorders. Each CDR3 protein is one row after TCRdb ran MiXCR on the 5' RACE reads. The table lists roughly 52,000 distinct CDR3 sequences, over 3.5% of them singletons. Sequencing used CD4+ T cells from blood. The receptors originated from a woman between 40 and 50 years old with multiple sclerosis.

This clonotype was seen ten or more times. The chain recombines TRBV24-1 with TRBJ1-5; no firm D call. V lost 9 bases and J 4 bases, leaving 18 bases between the germline ends. Germline V lookup: CDR1 KGHDR, CDR2 SFDVKD. The CDR3 has 15 amino acids. The CDR3, as DNA: TGTGCCACCCCTTGTGGGGAGGTCTGTAATCAGCCCCAGCATTTT. Amino acids: CATPCGEVCNQPQHF.

This clonotype was seen many times. V gene TRBV7-2 combines with J gene TRBJ1-1, with D tentatively TRBD1 (5 bases). Germline V gives CDR1 SGHTA, CDR2 FQGNSA. Between the trimmed V and J ends, which lost 3 bases and 4 bases, there was a span of 9 bases. The CDR3 is made up of 13 amino acids. The CDR3: CASSLTAFTEAFF. CDR3 bases: TGTGCCAGCAGCTTGACAGCTTTCACTGAAGCTTTCTTT.

This clonotype was counted ten times or more. This chain connects TRBV29-1 to TRBJ2-5, with D possibly being TRBD1 (6 bases). Germline V gives CDR1 SQVTM, CDR2 ANQGSEA. V lost 4 bases and J lost 0, with 12 bases in between. The length of the CDR3 is 14 residues. The CDR3 loop reads CSVAKQGYQETQYF. The CDR3 bases are TGCAGCGTTGCTAAGCAGGGGTACCAAGAGACCCAGTACTTC.

In its sample, this clonotype was seen many times. V is TRBV5-1 and J is TRBJ2-7; 8 bases are shared with TRBD1. The V gene's germline CDR1 is SGHRS and CDR2 YFSETQ. The V segment lost 6 bases and the J segment 3 bases; nucleotides outside the gene matches: 8. The CDR3 consists of 14 residues. The CDR3 protein is CASTPRQGRYEQYF. Here the CDR3 DNA reads TGCGCCAGCACCCCTCGACAGGGGCGCTACGAGCAGTACTTC.

This clonotype was counted ten times or more. The chain couples TRBV6-6 to TRBJ1-2; no firm D call. Deletions cut 7 bases from V and 1 base from J, with 13 bases between. Germline CDR1 reads MNHNY; CDR2 reads SVGAGI (reference sequence). This CDR3 spans 14 amino acids. The CDR3 sequence is CASIKAGINYGYTF. The DNA of the CDR3 is TGTGCCAGCATCAAGGCCGGGATTAACTATGGCTACACCTTC.

There are many counts of this clonotype. This chain joins TRBV12-3 or TRBV12-4 and TRBJ2-1; the match to TRBD1 covers 8 bases. This CDR3 has 15 amino acids. V dropped 3 bases and J dropped 3; count of bases not matched to a gene: 4. CDR3 in amino acids: CASSLRTGLYNEQFF. Here the CDR3 DNA reads TGTGCCAGCAGTTTGCGGACAGGGCTCTACAATGAGCAGTTCTTC.

This clonotype was observed at least ten times. The V call is TRBV5-1, the J call TRBJ1-1, with unresolved D. CDR1 and CDR2 (germline): SGHRS, YFSETQ. V lost 2 bases to trimming and J lost 0 bases, with 8 bases between them. This CDR3 spans 14 amino acids. DNA of the CDR3: TGCGCCAGCAGCTTTTCAGACATGAACACTGAAGCTTTCTTT. This gives the protein CASSFSDMNTEAFF.

This clonotype showed up many times. The chain recombines TRBV11-2 with TRBJ1-4; a weak D match, TRBD1 (5 bases). CDR1 is SGHAT, CDR2 FQNNGV, per germline. V was cut by 3 bases and J by 4 bases, with 9 bases left in between. This CDR3 has 14 amino acids. The CDR3 DNA sequence: TGTGCCAGCAGCTTCGGACACGGTAATGAAAAACTGTTTTTT. Amino acids: CASSFGHGNEKLFF.

This clonotype came up many times. This chain connects TRBV5-1 to TRBJ1-5; D remains unclear. From germline, CDR1 is SGHRS and CDR2 YFSETQ. The CDR3 has 13 residues. With 4 bases removed from V and 7 bases from J, the gap between germline ends came to 12 bases. The CDR3 reads CASSLSGDQPQHF. DNA of the CDR3: TGCGCCAGCAGCCTCTCCGGAGACCAGCCCCAGCATTTT.

This chain links TRBV6-6 with TRBJ2-1; 9 bases map to TRBD1. V trimming: 6 bases; J trimming: 4 bases; junction bases outside the gene matches: 16. This CDR3 is built from 18 residues. Germline lookup yields CDR1 MNHNY and CDR2 SVGAGI (reference sequence). CDR3 nucleotides: TGTGCCAGCAGGCCGGGACAGGGCCAACCTGGGAGTTACAATGAGCAGTTCTTC. It encodes CASRPGQGQPGSYNEQFF.

This clonotype was seen ten or more times. The chain carries TRBV3-1 and TRBJ2-5; D unresolved. This CDR3 is 11 amino acids long. V lost 3 bases, J lost 4 bases, and 3 bases lay in between. The germline V gene encodes CDR1 LGHDT and CDR2 YNNKEL (reference sequence). The CDR3 region is CASSHRETQYF. CDR3 bases: TGTGCCAGCAGCCATAGAGAGACCCAGTACTTC.

This clonotype has at least ten counts. In DNA, the CDR3 is TGCGCCAGCAGCTATGAGGGAAATGGCTACACCTTC. Encoded protein: CASSYEGNGYTF. This rearrangement joins TRBV5-1 to TRBJ1-2; D is ambiguous. The CDR3 contains 12 residues. The V and J ends lost 3 bases and 6 bases respectively, with 9 bases between them. Germline V gene sequence: CDR1 SGHRS, CDR2 YFSETQ.

V usage is TRBV2 and J usage is TRBJ2-1, with 7 nucleotides matching TRBD1. Per the germline V gene, CDR1 is SNHLY and CDR2 is FYNNEI. Losses at the gene ends were 5 bases for V and 5 bases for J; bases not matched to a gene: 6. CDR3 length equals 14 residues. The CDR3 bases are TGTGCCAGCAGTACCTTCGGACAGGACAATGAGCAGTTCTTC. Protein: CASSTFGQDNEQFF.

In its sample, this clonotype was seen many times. CDR3 residues: CASSASGGSSYEQYF. CDR3 nucleotides: TGTGCCAGCAGCGCTAGCGGGGGGTCCTCCTACGAGCAGTACTTC. This chain connects TRBV7-6 to TRBJ2-7; 11 bases are shared with TRBD2. J lost 0 bases, V lost 5 bases, and 3 bases had no gene match. Looked up from germline, CDR1 is SGHVS and CDR2 is FNYEAQ. The length of the CDR3 is 15 residues.

This clonotype was observed at least ten times. The V gene is TRBV5-1, the J gene TRBJ2-3, with D unclear. CDR1 and CDR2 (germline): SGHRS, YFSETQ. This CDR3 is 11 amino acids long. V was clipped by 4 bases and J by 7 bases, with 7 bases between them. In nucleotides, the CDR3 is TGCGCCAGCAGCCTCGATTATACGCAGTATTTT. Its translation is CASSLDYTQYF. The variable domain in full, completed from reference TRBV5-1 and TRBJ2-3, reads KAGVTQTPRYLIKTRGQQVTLSCSPISGHRSVSWYQQTPGQGLQFLFEYFSETQRNKGNFPGRFSGRQFSNSRSEMNVSTLELGDSALYLCASSLDYTQYFGPGTRLTVL.

This clonotype was detected ten times or more. The rearrangement uses TRBV5-5 and TRBJ1-1, with D perhaps TRBD1 (5 bases). Germline assignment: CDR1 SGHKS and CDR2 YYEKEE (reference sequence). V gave up 0 bases and J gave up 5 bases, with 8 bases separating them. The CDR3 extends over 13 amino acids. This chain's CDR3 is CASSLVAGTEAFF. The DNA of the CDR3 is TGTGCCAGCAGCTTGGTGGCAGGGACTGAAGCTTTCTTT.

There are many counts of this clonotype. The chain is built from TRBV5-1 and TRBJ2-7; tentative D call: TRBD1 (6 bases). The CDR3 has 10 residues. With 8 bases removed from V and 6 bases from J, the gap between germline ends came to 9 bases. The germline V gene encodes CDR1 SGHRS and CDR2 YFSETQ. The CDR3 loop is CARQGPEQYF. DNA for the CDR3: TGCGCCAGACAGGGCCCCGAGCAGTACTTC.

This clonotype was seen ten or more times. The chain couples TRBV6-5 to TRBJ1-6; D not certain. Germline lookup yields CDR1 MNHEY and CDR2 SVGAGI. CDR3 size: 13 residues. V dropped 6 bases and J dropped 4 bases, with 7 bases sitting between them. The CDR3 loop reads CASRPRYNSPLHF. CDR3 sequence (DNA): TGTGCCAGCAGGCCCAGATATAATTCACCCCTCCACTTT.

Many counts were recorded for this clonotype. The chain links TRBV12-3 or TRBV12-4 to TRBJ2-1, with TRBD2 matching over 8 bases. This CDR3 contains 13 residues. V lost 6 bases, J lost 10 bases, and 8 bases stayed unmatched. CDR3 coding DNA: TGTGCCAGCAGGATTAGCGGGGACGTGGAGCAGTTCTTC. This sequence encodes CASRISGDVEQFF.

Many counts were recorded for this clonotype. V is TRBV27 and J is TRBJ1-1, with a tentative D call TRBD1 (5 bases). CDR3 length: 17 amino acids. V was shortened by 0 bases and J by 1 base, with 15 bases between the two germline ends. Per the germline V gene, CDR1 is MNHEY and CDR2 is SMNVEV (reference sequence). CDR3 amino acids: CASSLSGLRKWNTEAFF. The CDR3 DNA reads TGTGCCAGCAGTTTATCGGGACTTAGGAAGTGGAACACTGAAGCTTTCTTT.

This clonotype showed up many times. The chain combines TRBV14 with TRBJ2-7, with TRBD1 as a possible D gene (6 bases). Germline CDR1 SGHDN, CDR2 FVKESK. CDR3 length: 20 amino acids. Trimming removed 4 bases from V and 4 bases from J, with 32 bases in between. CDR3 region: CASSPLLRARAGTRDYEQYF. The CDR3 DNA follows: TGTGCCAGCAGCCCGCTCTTACGAGCCCGCGCCGGGACAAGAGATTACGAGCAGTACTTC.

This clonotype was seen ten or more times. The chain carries TRBV20-1 and TRBJ2-1, with TRBD2 matching over 9 bases. Germline CDR1 is DFQATT and CDR2 is SNEGSKA (reference sequence). This CDR3 spans 17 amino acids. V shed 4 bases and J 5 bases; nucleotides not matched to a gene: 15. In DNA form, the CDR3 reads TGCAGTGCTACACCCGGGTCGCGGGGGGGCGCCCACAATGAGCAGTTCTTC. Amino acid sequence: CSATPGSRGGAHNEQFF.

This chain joins TRBV21-1 and TRBJ1-5. TRBV21-1 is reported as a pseudogene. The length of the CDR3 is 16 residues. CDR3 region: CASSPTREDVTWTQHF. DNA for the CDR3: TGTGCCAGCAGCCCAACGAGGGAGGATGTTACATGGACCCAGCATTTT.

In this sample, this clonotype turned up many times. The V gene is TRBV3-1, the J gene TRBJ2-7; tentative D call: TRBD1 (6 bases). Trimming removed 7 bases at V and 7 bases at J, with 17 bases between. From germline, CDR1 is LGHDT and CDR2 YNNKEL (reference sequence). The length of the CDR3 is 13 residues. CDR3 DNA: TGTGCCAGCACCGATCTGACAGGAGGTGAGCAGTACTTC. Amino acid sequence: CASTDLTGGEQYF.

This clonotype has a count of ten or more. The chain employs TRBV5-1 and TRBJ1-2; tentative D call: TRBD1 (5 bases). The CDR3 is made up of 13 amino acids. Trimming removed 3 bases from V and 6 bases from J, with 12 bases in between. Germline V lookup: CDR1 SGHRS, CDR2 YFSETQ. The DNA for the CDR3 is TGCGCCAGCAGCTCGGGACTGAGGGATGGCTACACCTTC. Translated, it gives CASSSGLRDGYTF.

There are many counts of this clonotype. The gene calls are TRBV5-1 and TRBJ2-5; 8 bases map to TRBD2. The trim removed 3 bases at V and 1 base at J, leaving 8 bases unmatched. This CDR3 comprises 16 residues. Germline values: CDR1 SGHRS, CDR2 YFSETQ. The CDR3 spells CASSSAPGGGQETQYF. Written as DNA, the CDR3 is TGCGCCAGCAGCTCTGCCCCGGGGGGGGGCCAAGAGACCCAGTACTTC.

This clonotype was detected many times. The J gene is TRBJ2-3, the V gene TRBV20-1; perhaps TRBD1 as D (5 bases). The V end was cut by 4 bases, the J end by 4 bases, with 15 bases between. The CDR3 covers 14 residues. CDR1 is DFQATT and CDR2 is SNEGSKA in the germline V gene (reference sequence). The CDR3 DNA reads as TGCAGTGCTACAGGGTTCCCCCGGGCAGATACGCAGTATTTT. Protein product: CSATGFPRADTQYF.

This clonotype was seen ten or more times. This chain joins TRBV2 and TRBJ1-6; possible D gene TRBD1, 6 bases. Trimming cost V 4 bases and J 6 bases, with 10 bases left between them. There are 14 residues in the CDR3. Per germline, CDR1 SNHLY and CDR2 FYNNEI. The CDR3 region has the DNA TGTGCCAGCAGTGTGGGGGGCGGTAATTCACCCCTCCACTTT. Protein product: CASSVGGGNSPLHF.

The sample holds many counts of this clonotype. V is TRBV4-1 and J is TRBJ2-7; TRBD1 matches 9 bases. Germline V gene sequence: CDR1 MGHRA, CDR2 YSYEKL. With 4 bases clipped from V and 5 bases from J, the junction kept 6 bases outside the gene matches. The CDR3 is 14 residues long. The DNA for the CDR3 is TGCGCCAGCAGCCCTTACAGGGGGCGAAACGAGCAGTACTTC. Its protein product is CASSPYRGRNEQYF.

This clonotype came up many times. The chain carries TRBV10-2 and TRBJ2-1, with no clear D. The V end lost 5 bases, the J end lost 10 bases, and 18 bases lay between the germline ends. The CDR3 runs 14 residues. In germline, CDR1 is WSHSY, CDR2 SAAADI. In DNA, the CDR3 is TGCGCCAGCAGTTCACTCCCGCGAATTTCGGAGCAGTTCTTC. Amino acid sequence: CASSSLPRISEQFF.

Many counts were recorded for this clonotype. The chain carries TRBV20-1 and TRBJ1-5, with 8 bases aligning to TRBD1. V shed 3 bases and J 7 bases; nucleotides not matched to a gene: 8. The CDR3 spans 14 residues. The V gene's germline CDR1 is DFQATT and CDR2 SNEGSKA (reference sequence). The CDR3 reads CSASTGQGAQPQHF. In DNA form, the CDR3 reads TGCAGTGCTAGTACGGGCCAGGGGGCGCAGCCCCAGCATTTT.

Many counts were recorded for this clonotype. The chain couples TRBV6-2 or TRBV6-3 to TRBJ2-2, with D unclear. CDR1 is MNHEY and CDR2 is SVGEGT in the germline V gene. The CDR3 has 15 residues. Trimming left V 5 bases short and J 0 bases short, with 10 bases between. DNA of the CDR3: TGTGCCAGCAGTCCCCCTTGGGCGAACACCGGGGAGCTGTTTTTT. Residues: CASSPPWANTGELFF.